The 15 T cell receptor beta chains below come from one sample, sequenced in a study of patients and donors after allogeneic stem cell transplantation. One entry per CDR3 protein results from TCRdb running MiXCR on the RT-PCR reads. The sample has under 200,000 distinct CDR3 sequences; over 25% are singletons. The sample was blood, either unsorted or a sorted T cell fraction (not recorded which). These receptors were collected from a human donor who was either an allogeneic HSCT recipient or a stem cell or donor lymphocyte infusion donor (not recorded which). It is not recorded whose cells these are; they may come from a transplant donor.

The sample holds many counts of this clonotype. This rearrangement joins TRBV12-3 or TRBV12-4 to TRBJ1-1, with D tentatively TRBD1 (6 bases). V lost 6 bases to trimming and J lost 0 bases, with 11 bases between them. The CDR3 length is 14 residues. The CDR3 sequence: CASSGGRLNTEAFF. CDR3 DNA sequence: TGTGCCAGCAGCGGGGGCAGGCTGAACACTGAAGCTTTCTTT.

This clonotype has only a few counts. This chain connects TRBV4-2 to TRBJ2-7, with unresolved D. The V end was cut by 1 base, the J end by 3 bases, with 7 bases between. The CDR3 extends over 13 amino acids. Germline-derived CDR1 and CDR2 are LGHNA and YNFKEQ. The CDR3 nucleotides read TGTGCCAGCAGCCAAGTAAGTTTCTACGAGCAGTACTTC. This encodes CASSQVSFYEQYF.

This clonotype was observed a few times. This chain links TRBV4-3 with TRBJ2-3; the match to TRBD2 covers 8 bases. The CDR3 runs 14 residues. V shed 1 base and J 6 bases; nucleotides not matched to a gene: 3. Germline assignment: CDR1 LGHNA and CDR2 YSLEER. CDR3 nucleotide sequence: TGCGCCAGCAGCCAAGGACAGCGGGGGGATACGCAGTATTTT. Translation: CASSQGQRGDTQYF.

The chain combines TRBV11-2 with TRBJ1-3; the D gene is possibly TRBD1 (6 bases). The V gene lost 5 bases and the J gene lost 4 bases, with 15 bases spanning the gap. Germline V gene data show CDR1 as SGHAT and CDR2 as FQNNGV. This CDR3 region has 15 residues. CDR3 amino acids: CASSRTGSPGNTIYF. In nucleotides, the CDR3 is TGTGCCAGCAGCCGAACAGGGTCCCCCGGAAACACCATATATTTT.

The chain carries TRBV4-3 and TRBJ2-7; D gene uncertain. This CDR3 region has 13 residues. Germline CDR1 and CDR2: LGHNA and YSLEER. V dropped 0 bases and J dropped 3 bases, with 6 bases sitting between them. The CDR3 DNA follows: TGCGCCAGCAGCCAAGATGTCCTCTACGAGCAGTACTTC. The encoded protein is CASSQDVLYEQYF.

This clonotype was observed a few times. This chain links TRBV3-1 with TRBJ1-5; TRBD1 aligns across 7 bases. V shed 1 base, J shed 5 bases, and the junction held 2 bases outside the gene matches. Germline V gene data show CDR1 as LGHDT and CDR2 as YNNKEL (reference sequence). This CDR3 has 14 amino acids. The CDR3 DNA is TGTGCCAGCAGCCAAGGACAGGGATATCAGCCCCAGCATTTT. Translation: CASSQGQGYQPQHF.

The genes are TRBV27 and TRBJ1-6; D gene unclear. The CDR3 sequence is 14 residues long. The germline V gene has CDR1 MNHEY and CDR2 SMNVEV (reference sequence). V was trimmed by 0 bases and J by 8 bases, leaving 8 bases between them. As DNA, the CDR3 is TGTGCCAGCAGTTTATCAGGGTGGGATTCACCCCTCCACTTT. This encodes CASSLSGWDSPLHF.

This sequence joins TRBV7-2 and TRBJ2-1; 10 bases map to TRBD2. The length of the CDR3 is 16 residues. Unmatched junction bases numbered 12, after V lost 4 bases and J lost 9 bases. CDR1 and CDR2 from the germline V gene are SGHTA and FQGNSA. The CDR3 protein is CASSSLAGGGISEQFF. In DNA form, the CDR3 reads TGTGCCAGCAGCTCCTTAGCGGGAGGAGGCATAAGTGAGCAGTTCTTC.

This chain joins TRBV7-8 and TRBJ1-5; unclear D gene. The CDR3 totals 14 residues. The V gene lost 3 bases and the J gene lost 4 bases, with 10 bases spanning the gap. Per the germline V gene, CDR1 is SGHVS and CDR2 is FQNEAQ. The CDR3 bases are TGTGCCAGCAGCTTTATGGGCCTAAATCAGCCCCAGCATTTT. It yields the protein CASSFMGLNQPQHF.

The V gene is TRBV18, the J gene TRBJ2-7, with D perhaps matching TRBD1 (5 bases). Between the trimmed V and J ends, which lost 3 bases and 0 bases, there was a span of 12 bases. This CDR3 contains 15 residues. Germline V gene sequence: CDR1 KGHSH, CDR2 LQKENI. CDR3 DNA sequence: TGTGCCAGCTCACCCCAGGGCGTTAGCTCCTACGAGCAGTACTTC. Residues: CASSPQGVSSYEQYF.

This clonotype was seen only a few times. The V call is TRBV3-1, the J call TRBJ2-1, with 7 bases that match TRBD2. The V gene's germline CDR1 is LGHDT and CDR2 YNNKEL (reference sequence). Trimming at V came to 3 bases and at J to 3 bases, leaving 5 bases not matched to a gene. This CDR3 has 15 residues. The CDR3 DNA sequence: TGTGCCAGCAGCCAGCTAGCGGTTCTCTACAATGAGCAGTTCTTC. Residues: CASSQLAVLYNEQFF.

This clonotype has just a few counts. The CDR3 protein is CASSLNNEQFF. In DNA form, the CDR3 reads TGTGCCAGCAGTCTCAACAATGAGCAGTTCTTC. The gene calls are TRBV12-3 or TRBV12-4 and TRBJ2-1; D not resolved. The V gene lost 5 bases and the J gene lost 5 bases, with 4 bases spanning the gap. CDR3 size: 11 residues.

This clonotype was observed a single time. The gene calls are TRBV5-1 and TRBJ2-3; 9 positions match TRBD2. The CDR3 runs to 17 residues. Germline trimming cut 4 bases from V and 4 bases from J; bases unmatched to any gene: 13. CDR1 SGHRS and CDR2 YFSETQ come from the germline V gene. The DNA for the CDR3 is TGCGCCAGCAGCCTCGTCCATAGCGGGAGTGGGGCAGATACGCAGTATTTT. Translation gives CASSLVHSGSGADTQYF.

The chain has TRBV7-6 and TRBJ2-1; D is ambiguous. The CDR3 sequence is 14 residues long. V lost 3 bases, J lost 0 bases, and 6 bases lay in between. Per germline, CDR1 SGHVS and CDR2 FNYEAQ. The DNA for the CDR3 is TGTGCCAGCAGCTTGTCTCCCTCCTACAATGAGCAGTTCTTC. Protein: CASSLSPSYNEQFF.

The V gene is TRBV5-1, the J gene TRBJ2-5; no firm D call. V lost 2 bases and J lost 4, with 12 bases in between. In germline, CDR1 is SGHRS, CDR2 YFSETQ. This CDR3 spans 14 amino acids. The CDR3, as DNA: TGCGCCAGCAGCTTCAGGCTAGAAGTAGAGACCCAGTACTTC. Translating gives CASSFRLEVETQYF.